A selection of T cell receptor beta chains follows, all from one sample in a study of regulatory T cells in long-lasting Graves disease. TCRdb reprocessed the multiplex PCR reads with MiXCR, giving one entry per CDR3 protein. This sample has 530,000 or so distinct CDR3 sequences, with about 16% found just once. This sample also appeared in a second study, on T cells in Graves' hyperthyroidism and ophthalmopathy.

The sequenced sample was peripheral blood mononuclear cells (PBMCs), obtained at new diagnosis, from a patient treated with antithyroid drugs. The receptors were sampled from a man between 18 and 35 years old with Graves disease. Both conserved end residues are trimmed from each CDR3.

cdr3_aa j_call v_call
ASSARGTGELF TRBJ2-2 TRBV28
ASSLEEGAGSNQPQH TRBJ1-5 TRBV27
ASSLLTSPYNEQF TRBJ2-1 TRBV7-6
ASSFGPGYT TRBJ1-2 TRBV28
ASSGRLAGVGNEQF TRBJ2-1 TRBV5-1
ASTLNGVGSTEAF TRBJ1-1 TRBV11-2
ASSPPQAGTEAF TRBJ1-1 TRBV18
ASSYSGTFEEKLF TRBJ1-4 TRBV6-9
ASSSREKLF TRBJ1-4 TRBV27
ASSSTLPAAKTYGYT TRBJ1-2 TRBV11-2
SIRASGQETQY TRBJ2-5 TRBV20-1
ASSYSTSSGEQY TRBJ2-7 TRBV6-2/TRBV6-3
ASSLALLTGGGQF TRBJ2-1 TRBV4-1
ASSPQPAVLNEQF TRBJ2-1 TRBV12-3/TRBV12-4
ASSVAPNTDTQY TRBJ2-3 TRBV9
ASSVGGKGQETQY TRBJ2-5 TRBV27
SAATSYEQY TRBJ2-7 TRBV20-1
ASSGHKRAGNEQF TRBJ2-1 TRBV27
ASSFVAYEQY TRBJ2-7 TRBV28
ASNTWRYNEQF TRBJ2-1 TRBV27
ASSLKDRTANYGYT TRBJ1-2 TRBV5-1
ASSPPGQKPGQIYNEQF TRBJ2-1 TRBV18
SAHDREETGYEQY TRBJ2-7 TRBV20-1
AWTPGTGVTEQY TRBJ2-7 TRBV30
ASSSRAQTEISLGGYT TRBJ1-2 TRBV9
ASSLSLAGAVTDTQY TRBJ2-3 TRBV12-3/TRBV12-4
SARTDLAKNIQY TRBJ2-4 TRBV20-1
ASSLTGTSVSHEQF TRBJ2-1 TRBV5-1
ASNPVGRRPPYEQY TRBJ2-7 TRBV10-1
ASSVTSREETQY TRBJ2-5 TRBV9
ASSYPGASQETQY TRBJ2-5 TRBV3-1
AIGGTGNNSPLH TRBJ1-6 TRBV10-3
ATSDPSKGSNEQF TRBJ2-1 TRBV24-1
ASSVTQGDTEAF TRBJ1-1 TRBV9
ASSPEQGKNEQF TRBJ2-1 TRBV27
ASSFQGSNEKLF TRBJ1-4 TRBV5-6
ASSYRTSETQY TRBJ2-5 TRBV6-2/TRBV6-3
SAVRDRFVGYT TRBJ1-2 TRBV20-1
ASWGPLSYEQY TRBJ2-7 TRBV2
ASSLAGQGTPEAF TRBJ1-1 TRBV27
ATSDPGLAGVYTGELF TRBJ2-2 TRBV24-1
ASSEAKGWRETQY TRBJ2-5 TRBV6-1
ASSPIYSNQPQH TRBJ1-5 TRBV3-1
ASSEIRGRNEKLF TRBJ1-4 TRBV2
SVEGTSGAYEQY TRBJ2-7 TRBV29-1
ATSEPSGREVTDTQY TRBJ2-3 TRBV24-1
ASSQVSGNTIY TRBJ1-3 TRBV3-1
SSGGNPGYT TRBJ1-2 TRBV20-1
ASGLDTTGFYEQY TRBJ2-7 TRBV12-5
ASSFHRISTASTDTQY TRBJ2-3 TRBV27